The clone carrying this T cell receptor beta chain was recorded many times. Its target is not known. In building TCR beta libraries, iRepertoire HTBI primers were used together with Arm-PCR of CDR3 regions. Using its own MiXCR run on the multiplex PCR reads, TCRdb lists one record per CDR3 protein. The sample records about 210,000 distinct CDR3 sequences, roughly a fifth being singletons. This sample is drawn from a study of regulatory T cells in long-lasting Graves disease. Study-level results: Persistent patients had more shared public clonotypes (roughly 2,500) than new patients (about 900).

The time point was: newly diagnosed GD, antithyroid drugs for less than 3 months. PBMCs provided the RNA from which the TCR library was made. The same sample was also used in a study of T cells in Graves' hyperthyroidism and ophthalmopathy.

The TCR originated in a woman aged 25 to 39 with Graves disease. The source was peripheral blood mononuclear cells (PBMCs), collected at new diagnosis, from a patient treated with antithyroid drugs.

The CDR3 region has the DNA TGTGCCAGCAGTTTATTGGGGAACACCGGGGAGCTGTTTTTT. As protein: CASSLLGNTGELFF. V usage is TRBV28 and J usage is TRBJ2-2; D is unresolved. V lost 1 base to trimming and J lost 1 base, with 4 bases between them. This CDR3 is 14 amino acids long. Germline loops: CDR1 MDHEN, CDR2 SYDVKM.